This T cell receptor (beta chain) was retrieved from a study of cytomegalovirus exposure and HLA in healthy donors. The PCR employed 60 Vbeta primers together with 13 Jbeta primers. Produced via immunoSEQ multiplex PCR; TCRdb's table is partial and in-frame only. The data show about 120,000 clones, about 86% seen once. Germline V gene lookup returns CDR1 SGHDT and CDR2 YYEEEE. There are 14 residues in the CDR3. The V gene end was trimmed by 1 base and the J gene end by 7 bases; junction bases not matched to a gene: 4. This clone was detected a few times. This TCR was recovered from a woman in her thirties or forties in good health and CMV-seronegative. Sample: PBMCs. The chain uses TRBV5-6 and TRBJ2-1; TRBD1 aligns across 8 bases. The CDR3 DNA is TGTGCCAGCAGCTTGCCAGGGGGCGCGAATGAGCAGTTCTTC. As protein: CASSLPGGANEQFF.